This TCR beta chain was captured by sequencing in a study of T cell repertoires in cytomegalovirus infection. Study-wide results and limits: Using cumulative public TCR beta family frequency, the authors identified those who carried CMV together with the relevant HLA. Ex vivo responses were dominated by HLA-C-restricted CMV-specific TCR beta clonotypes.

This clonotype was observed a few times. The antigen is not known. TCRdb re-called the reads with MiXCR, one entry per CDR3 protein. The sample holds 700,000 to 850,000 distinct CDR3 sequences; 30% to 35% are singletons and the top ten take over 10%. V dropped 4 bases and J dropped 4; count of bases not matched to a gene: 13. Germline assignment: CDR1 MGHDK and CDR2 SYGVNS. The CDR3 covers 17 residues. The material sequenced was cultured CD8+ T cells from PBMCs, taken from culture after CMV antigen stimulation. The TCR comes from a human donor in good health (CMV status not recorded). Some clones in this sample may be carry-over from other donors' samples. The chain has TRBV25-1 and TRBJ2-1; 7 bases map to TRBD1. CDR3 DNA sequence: TGTGCCAGCAGTGGGGCCGTAGCAGGGGGTACTTACAATGAGCAGTTCTTC. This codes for CASSGAVAGGTYNEQFF.